This entry features one TCR beta chain sequence. What CD8 memory combined were CD45RO+ cells and CCR7-negative CD45RA+ TemRA cells. Study processing details: In the immunoSEQ data, sequences were junction-only and lacked quality scores, so filtering differed. Clones were read by immunoSEQ multiplex PCR, and TCRdb kept only the in-frame ones, dropping some. Clone size and the V and J calls come from that table; the DNA yielded D and trimming. The sample shows 95,000 to 120,000 clones, about 62% of them seen only once. This sample was included in a study of shared clonotypes between healthy human individuals. The CDR3 is made up of 16 amino acids. The germline CDR1 and CDR2 sequences are MNHNS and SASEGT. Trimming cost V 0 bases and J 0 bases, with 11 bases left between them.

The V gene is TRBV6-1, the J gene TRBJ1-1; no definite D call. Sequenced sample: memory CD8+ T cells sorted from blood. Sample subset: CD45RO+ cells pooled with CCR7-negative TemRA cells. The TCR was taken from a woman under 40 in good health. CDR3 sequence reads: CASSEAHRQLNTEAFF. In DNA, the CDR3 is TGTGCCAGCAGTGAAGCGCATCGGCAGTTGAACACTGAAGCTTTCTTT.